These 21 T cell receptor beta chains were all obtained from the same sample, sequenced in a study of cytomegalovirus exposure and HLA in healthy donors (TCRdb year 2017). Receptor amplification or capture employed the immunoSEQ multiplex PCR assay. The multiplex PCR relied on a mix of 60 forward primers for TCR Vbeta segments and 13 reverse primers for TCR Jbeta segments. TCRdb holds this immuneACCESS table with in-frame rearrangements only. Some clones are missing; in checked studies, unresolved V genes explain under half, and the rest has no known cause. The sample contains under 140,000 clones, around 83% of them found a single time. Together, the top ten hold 2.5% to 3% of the sample. The sequenced sample consisted of PBMCs. All receptors come from a woman aged 60-75 years in good health and CMV-seropositive.

The chain is built from TRBV10-3 and TRBJ2-7; 8 nucleotides line up with TRBD2. Germline V gene lookup returns CDR1 ENHRY and CDR2 SYGVKD. V lost 5 bases and J lost 1; bases outside the gene matches: 10. CDR3 length equals 16 residues. CDR3 DNA: TGTGCCATCAGTTTGTCACCGAGCGGGGGATCCTACGAGCAGTACTTC. It codes for CAISLSPSGGSYEQYF.

This chain links TRBV29-1 with TRBJ1-2; the D gene is possibly TRBD1 (5 bases). This CDR3 contains 13 residues. V gave up 6 bases and J gave up 1 base, with 12 bases separating them. Germline assignment: CDR1 SQVTM and CDR2 ANQGSEA. The CDR3 DNA is TGCAGCGTCTCGCGGGGGGTTAACTATGGCTACACCTTC. Amino acids: CSVSRGVNYGYTF.

The rearrangement joins TRBV11-2 to TRBJ1-1; D perhaps matches TRBD1 (5 bases). Germline V gene sequence: CDR1 SGHAT, CDR2 FQNNGV. CDR3 length equals 17 residues. Trimming removed 5 bases at V and 0 bases at J, with 19 bases between. CDR3 sequence: CASSRTGTLRLNTEAFF. The CDR3 nucleotides read TGTGCCAGCAGCAGAACCGGGACTCTGCGTCTGAACACTGAAGCTTTCTTT.

Worth noting for this clone: The junction departs from the called germline gene at one end, perhaps through a read error. The chain combines TRBV7-9 with TRBJ1-1; 9 bases are shared with TRBD1. The CDR3 covers 12 residues. Germline lookup yields CDR1 SEHNR and CDR2 FQNEAQ (reference sequence). CDR3 nucleotides: TGTTCCAGCAGCTCGGACAGGGGTGAAGCTTTCTTT. It is translated as CSSSSDRGEAFF.

The V and J genes are TRBV18 and TRBJ2-5; the D gene is possibly TRBD2 (5 bases). With the DNA end fitting TRBJ2-7 better, the J assignment may be wrong. The CDR3 contains 13 residues. Per germline, CDR1 KGHSH and CDR2 LQKENI. For the CDR3, the DNA is TGTGCCAGCTCACCTCTCCCGGGATACGAGCAGTACTTC. Protein: CASSPLPGYEQYF.

The chain links TRBV2 to TRBJ1-5, with 12 bases identical to TRBD1. V lost 6 bases, J lost 12 bases, and 6 bases stayed unmatched. There are 13 residues in the CDR3. Germline CDR1 is SNHLY and CDR2 is FYNNEI. The CDR3 loop reads CASSAGTGGHQHF. In DNA, the CDR3 is TGTGCCAGCAGCGCCGGGACAGGGGGCCACCAGCATTTT.

This chain uses TRBV19 with TRBJ1-2; D possibly corresponds to TRBD1 (6 bases). The germline V gene has CDR1 LNHDA and CDR2 SQIVND (reference sequence). This CDR3 has 13 residues. The ends were cut back, 5 bases at V and 3 bases at J, with 10 bases in the middle. For the CDR3, the DNA is TGTGCCAGTAGTTCACAGGGTGACTATGGCTACACCTTC. This sequence encodes CASSSQGDYGYTF.

V and J are TRBV10-3 and TRBJ1-2; 9 bases fit TRBD1. After removal of 7 bases from V and 6 bases from J, the junction contained 12 bases not matched to a gene. This CDR3 is built from 15 residues. Germline assignment: CDR1 ENHRY and CDR2 SYGVKD. Here the CDR3 reads CAITTDGTGWHGYTF. CDR3 in DNA: TGTGCCATCACCACTGACGGGACAGGGTGGCATGGCTACACCTTC.

The chain carries TRBV13 and TRBJ1-2; 8 bases agree with TRBD1. This CDR3 is built from 15 residues. V dropped 3 bases and J dropped 6; count of bases not matched to a gene: 9. Per germline, CDR1 PRHDT and CDR2 FYEKMQ (reference sequence). The CDR3 loop reads CASSFYSGGLDGYTF. CDR3 DNA: TGTGCCAGCAGCTTCTACTCAGGGGGCTTGGATGGCTACACCTTC. Full variable domain (rest looked up from reference TRBV13 and TRBJ1-2): AAGVIQSPRHLIKEKRETATLKCYPIPRHDTVYWYQQGPGQDPQFLISFYEKMQSDKGSIPDRFSAQQFSDYHSELNMSSLELGDSALYFCASSFYSGGLDGYTFGSGTRLTVV.

The genes are TRBV19 and TRBJ2-5; TRBD1 might be the D (6 bases). Trimming removed 2 bases at V and 5 bases at J, with 21 bases between. The CDR3 runs 17 residues. Germline loops: CDR1 LNHDA, CDR2 SQIVND (reference sequence). CDR3 DNA sequence: TGTGCCAGTAGTATAAAGAAAGGGCCTCCCCAGGGGGAGACCCAGTACTTC. Amino acids: CASSIKKGPPQGETQYF.

The chain employs TRBV10-3 and TRBJ2-5; no definite D call. Looked up from germline, CDR1 is ENHRY and CDR2 is SYGVKD. CDR3 length equals 15 residues. V was clipped by 0 bases and J by 2 bases, with 10 bases between them. CDR3 in amino acids: CAISESKWQQETQYF. In DNA, the CDR3 is TGTGCCATCAGTGAGTCGAAGTGGCAACAAGAGACCCAGTACTTC.

In its sample, this clone ranks as large (0.1 to 1%). The chain joins TRBV7-8 to TRBJ1-2; D uncertain. CDR1 and CDR2 from the germline V gene are SGHVS and FQNEAQ. This CDR3 spans 15 amino acids. V lost 1 base to trimming and J lost 4 bases, with 13 bases between them. This CDR3 is CASSLGGGNSYGYTF. In DNA, the CDR3 is TGTGCCAGCAGCTTAGGGGGAGGAAACTCCTATGGCTACACCTTC.

This sequence joins TRBV27 and TRBJ2-7, with D possibly being TRBD1 (6 bases). Trimming removed 5 bases from V and 2 bases from J, with 13 bases in between. The CDR3 has 14 residues. The V gene's germline CDR1 is MNHEY and CDR2 SMNVEV (reference sequence). The CDR3 here is CASSPGDQPYEQYF. In nucleotides, the CDR3 is TGTGCCAGCAGTCCAGGGGACCAACCCTACGAGCAGTACTTC.

The chain carries TRBV6-5 and TRBJ1-1, with TRBD1 matching 8 bases. V trimming: 8 bases; J trimming: 11 bases; junction bases outside the gene matches: 13. The CDR3 consists of 13 residues. Germline CDR1 MNHEY, CDR2 SVGAGI. CDR3 sequence reads: CASGGDRRFDAFF. In DNA, the CDR3 is TGTGCCAGCGGGGGGGACAGGCGGTTTGACGCTTTCTTT.

The chain has TRBV14 and TRBJ2-3; 7 positions match TRBD2. After removal of 5 bases from V and 2 bases from J, the junction contained 7 bases not matched to a gene. This CDR3 has 15 amino acids. Germline values: CDR1 SGHDN, CDR2 FVKESK. The CDR3 nucleotides read TGTGCCAGCAGCTCCCCGACTAGCTCCACAGATACGCAGTATTTT. As protein: CASSSPTSSTDTQYF.

The chain is built from TRBV27 and TRBJ2-1; 12 positions agree with TRBD2. Germline V gives CDR1 MNHEY, CDR2 SMNVEV (reference sequence). CDR3 size: 15 residues. J gave up 8 bases and V 4 bases, and 6 bases lay outside the gene matches. The DNA of the CDR3 is TGTGCCAGCAGTTGGAGACTAGCGGGAGAGGATGAGCAGTTCTTC. Translated, it gives CASSWRLAGEDEQFF.

V is TRBV11-2 and J is TRBJ2-6; 10 bases align to TRBD1. The CDR3 runs to 17 residues. Germline assignment: CDR1 SGHAT and CDR2 FQNNGV. J gave up 2 bases and V 5 bases, and 6 bases lay outside the gene matches. The CDR3 is CASSRQGARPGANVLTF. CDR3 DNA: TGTGCCAGCAGCCGACAGGGGGCGAGGCCTGGGGCCAACGTCCTGACTTTC. Variable domain in full (rest from reference TRBV11-2 and TRBJ2-6): EAGVAQSPRYKIIEKRQSVAFWCNPISGHATLYWYQQILGQGPKLLIQFQNNGVVDDSQLPKDRFSAERLKGVDSTLKIQPAKLEDSAVYLCASSRQGARPGANVLTFGAGSRLTVL.

This clone was recorded a few times. The CDR3 spells CASSQTAGTPYEQYF. DNA for the CDR3: TGCGCCAGCAGCCAAACTGCCGGGACTCCCTACGAGCAGTACTTC. The chain carries TRBV4-1 and TRBJ2-7; D might be TRBD2 (6 bases). The germline gives CDR1 MGHRA, CDR2 YSYEKL. The CDR3 contains 15 residues. Deletions cut 2 bases from V and 2 bases from J, with 13 bases between.

The chain uses TRBV6-1 and TRBJ2-1, with 9 bases that match TRBD1. V dropped 6 bases and J dropped 5; count of bases not matched to a gene: 8. Germline loops: CDR1 MNHNS, CDR2 SASEGT. This CDR3 spans 15 amino acids. DNA for the CDR3: TGTGCCAGCAGCGATTGGACAGGGGCAAACAATGAGCAGTTCTTC. As protein: CASSDWTGANNEQFF.

This chain joins TRBV6-5 and TRBJ1-5, with unresolved D. Germline CDR1 and CDR2: MNHEY and SVGAGI. This CDR3 region has 13 residues. Trimming took off 5 bases at V and 8 bases at J, with 13 bases between the two ends. The CDR3 DNA is TGTGCCAGCAGTCCGTACATACGGGAGCCCCAGCATTTT. Translated, it gives CASSPYIREPQHF.

This clone was seen a single time. The chain has TRBV30 and TRBJ1-1; tentatively, D is TRBD1 (5 bases). V was clipped by 3 bases and J by 3 bases, with 14 bases between them. Germline values: CDR1 GTSNPN, CDR2 SVGIG (reference sequence). The CDR3 loop spans 14 amino acids. The CDR3 protein is CAWSGAGGYTEAFF. DNA of the CDR3: TGTGCCTGGAGCGGGGCCGGGGGGTACACTGAAGCTTTCTTT.